Following are 5 T cell receptor beta chains from one sample sequenced in a study of identical twins. In TCRdb, the 5' RACE reads were re-called with MiXCR into one record per CDR3 protein. The sample lists 750,000 to 950,000 distinct CDR3 sequences, about 12% seen once, with under 2% in the top ten. These data were also reused for a study on yellow fever vaccine responses in identical twins.

The sequenced sample consisted of PBMCs. These receptor sequences come from a woman in her late teens or twenties in good health.

In its sample, this clonotype was seen a few times. This chain links TRBV9 with TRBJ1-2; D uncertain. Per the germline V gene, CDR1 is SGDLS and CDR2 is YYNGEE. V was cut by 5 bases and J by 0 bases, with 8 bases left in between. This CDR3 is 13 amino acids long. The CDR3 here is CASSSEANYGYTF. The CDR3 coding sequence is TGTGCCAGCAGTTCGGAGGCTAACTATGGCTACACCTTC.

This clonotype came up a few times. This sequence joins TRBV20-1 and TRBJ1-1; D may be TRBD1 (5 bases). CDR3 length: 14 amino acids. V was clipped by 3 bases and J by 3 bases, with 14 bases between them. The germline V gene has CDR1 DFQATT and CDR2 SNEGSKA (reference sequence). The DNA for the CDR3 is TGCAGTGCTAGTGTCCCGGGGGGGGACACTGAAGCTTTCTTT. Protein: CSASVPGGDTEAFF.

The V and J genes are TRBV10-3 and TRBJ2-7; perhaps TRBD2 as D (6 bases). V was shortened by 4 bases and J by 0 bases, with 7 bases between the two germline ends. CDR1 is ENHRY, CDR2 SYGVKD, per germline. This CDR3 comprises 13 residues. CDR3 in amino acids: CAISGRGSYEQYF. Written as DNA, the CDR3 is TGTGCCATCAGTGGGAGGGGCTCCTACGAGCAGTACTTC.

This clonotype was seen only once. The chain uses TRBV20-1 and TRBJ2-3; D possibly corresponds to TRBD1 (6 bases). With 3 bases removed from V and 7 bases from J, the gap between germline ends came to 11 bases. The CDR3 runs 12 residues. Germline CDR1 DFQATT, CDR2 SNEGSKA (reference sequence). The CDR3 here is CSASIGGNTQYF. Written as DNA, the CDR3 is TGCAGTGCTAGCATAGGGGGAAATACGCAGTATTTT.

The chain recombines TRBV12-3 or TRBV12-4 with TRBJ2-1, with TRBD2 identical over 7 bases. Losses at the gene ends were 6 bases for V and 6 bases for J; bases not matched to a gene: 11. The CDR3 totals 15 residues. The chain's CDR3 is CASSPGTTDLNEQFF. The CDR3 coding sequence is TGTGCCAGCAGCCCCGGGACTACCGATCTCAATGAGCAGTTCTTC.